Listed below are T cell receptor beta chains from one sample, sequenced in a study of shared clonotypes between healthy human individuals. The method was immunoSEQ multiplex PCR; TCRdb's version includes in-frame clones alone and lacks a portion of them. The profile shows more than 2 million clones, just under 95% of them singletons. The sample taken for sequencing was naive CD8+ T cells sorted from blood. The receptors were sampled from a young man in good health. Each CDR3 is given without its conserved first and last residue. The order of the fields is J gene, V gene, CDR3 protein.

j_call: TRBJ2-2; v_call: TRBV11-2; cdr3_aa: ASSLSAGYTGELF
j_call: TRBJ2-5; v_call: TRBV6-6; cdr3_aa: ASSLWPSGQETQY
j_call: TRBJ2-5; v_call: TRBV5-1; cdr3_aa: ASSSDRGFSETQY
j_call: TRBJ1-2; v_call: TRBV27; cdr3_aa: ASSLSGPLPLYGYT
j_call: TRBJ2-7; v_call: TRBV28; cdr3_aa: ASSPDSGTLTYEQY
j_call: TRBJ2-1; v_call: TRBV5-6; cdr3_aa: ASSLELAGPLSGEQF
j_call: TRBJ2-7; v_call: TRBV7-9; cdr3_aa: ASSLEGWVEQY
j_call: TRBJ1-3; v_call: TRBV7-8; cdr3_aa: ASSPLGSRNTIY
j_call: TRBJ2-7; v_call: TRBV5-4; cdr3_aa: ASSFEVHEQY
j_call: TRBJ2-5; v_call: TRBV7-2; cdr3_aa: ASSLWAEQETQY
j_call: TRBJ2-3; v_call: TRBV2; cdr3_aa: ASSRTSGRAIDTQY
j_call: TRBJ2-5; v_call: TRBV2; cdr3_aa: ASSELRQGAFQETQY
j_call: TRBJ1-1; v_call: TRBV2; cdr3_aa: ASGDPGVEAF
j_call: TRBJ1-2; v_call: TRBV7-9; cdr3_aa: ASSPNSYGYT
j_call: TRBJ2-2; v_call: TRBV2; cdr3_aa: ARTQGAGTGELF
j_call: TRBJ2-2; v_call: TRBV2; cdr3_aa: AIKKTGGNTGELF
j_call: TRBJ2-2; v_call: TRBV7-9; cdr3_aa: ASSPPGQGATGELF
j_call: TRBJ2-2; v_call: TRBV7-3; cdr3_aa: ASSLEVGGYTGELF
j_call: TRBJ2-7; v_call: TRBV7-9; cdr3_aa: ASSFGTVKEQY
j_call: TRBJ2-1; v_call: TRBV27; cdr3_aa: ASSFRPSNEQF
j_call: TRBJ1-1; v_call: TRBV7-3; cdr3_aa: ASSPGTGGEAF
j_call: TRBJ2-7; v_call: TRBV2; cdr3_aa: ASSEWTGGVEQY
j_call: TRBJ1-2; v_call: TRBV4-3; cdr3_aa: ASSQDPDRNNGYT
j_call: TRBJ2-3; v_call: TRBV6-6; cdr3_aa: ASSYTNPQEDTQY
j_call: TRBJ2-1; v_call: TRBV13; cdr3_aa: ASRGLAGSFSYNEQF
j_call: TRBJ1-2; v_call: TRBV27; cdr3_aa: ASSSPGTETNYGYT
j_call: TRBJ2-7; v_call: TRBV15; cdr3_aa: ATSRDRGSSYEQY
j_call: TRBJ1-2; v_call: TRBV27; cdr3_aa: ASSLLGGDYGYT
j_call: TRBJ2-1; v_call: TRBV4-1; cdr3_aa: ASSQRLAGIMNEQF
j_call: TRBJ2-1; v_call: TRBV7-6; cdr3_aa: ASSALNYNEQF
j_call: TRBJ1-2; v_call: TRBV27; cdr3_aa: ASSFQGAAYGYT
j_call: TRBJ2-5; v_call: TRBV13; cdr3_aa: ASSSGTHSQETQY
j_call: TRBJ2-7; v_call: TRBV29-1; cdr3_aa: SVEVGRQDEQY
j_call: TRBJ2-5; v_call: TRBV7-9; cdr3_aa: ASSLGTGVETQY
j_call: TRBJ2-2; v_call: TRBV11-2; cdr3_aa: ASSEGPNTGELF
j_call: TRBJ1-6; v_call: TRBV6-5; cdr3_aa: ASSPSGGSPLH
j_call: TRBJ2-7; v_call: TRBV11-2; cdr3_aa: ASSPGLPYEQY
j_call: TRBJ1-1; v_call: TRBV5-6; cdr3_aa: ASFTLGGDFTEAF
j_call: TRBJ2-1; v_call: TRBV27; cdr3_aa: ASSLGLPIGEQF
j_call: TRBJ2-7; v_call: TRBV25-1; cdr3_aa: ASSGGLIPYEQY
j_call: TRBJ2-7; v_call: TRBV7-8; cdr3_aa: ASSRRDCITYEQY
j_call: TRBJ2-7; v_call: TRBV18; cdr3_aa: ASSGTGSYEQY
j_call: TRBJ2-3; v_call: TRBV10-3; cdr3_aa: AISEGKEISTDTQY
j_call: TRBJ2-5; v_call: TRBV7-7; cdr3_aa: ASSLEGYQETQY